This T cell receptor (beta chain) was recovered during a study of beta chain features in type 1 diabetes. Findings and caveats of the study: People with Type 1 diabetes carried modestly yet significantly shorter TCRB CDR3s in all four CD4+ subsets.

CD4+ cells of the naive, central memory, regulatory and stem cell-like memory types were sorted via CD45RO/CCR7/CD25/CD127/CD95/CD27. This clone was picked up a small number of times. Its antigen is not identified. The junction had 9 bases not matched to a gene; V was cut back by 4 bases and J by 3 bases. Germline lookup yields CDR1 SGHNT and CDR2 YYREEE (reference sequence). The CDR3 consists of 16 residues. Reverse transcription of all isolated RNA meant that expressed TCRB transcripts were sequenced. Profiling relied on immunoSEQ multiplex PCR, and the TCRdb table lists in-frame clones only, not all of them. The table includes around 100,000 clones, roughly 28% detected once.

This sequence originates from a woman aged 18 to 35 with type 1 diabetes. Sequencing was done on a sample of central memory CD4+ T cells from blood. The V and J genes are TRBV5-4 and TRBJ2-1; 8 bases agree with TRBD2. CDR3 sequence (DNA): TGTGCCAGCAGCCCCTCGGGACTAGGAAACTACAATGAGCAGTTCTTC. As protein: CASSPSGLGNYNEQFF.